The sequence of this T cell receptor (beta chain) was determined in a study of blood T cell repertoires in COVID-19. The wider study: There were acute and convalescent COVID-19 samples, and they came from the United States, Italy and Spain.

This clone was observed once. Germline CDR1 LNHDA, CDR2 SQIVND (reference sequence). J gave up 1 base and V 3 bases, and 5 bases lay outside the gene matches. This CDR3 has 16 residues. In the authors' workflow: For nucleated cells, counts were estimated from reference gene primer amplification. Generated by immunoSEQ multiplex PCR, the TCRdb table keeps only in-frame clones and is missing some. Clone size and V and J calls were adopted from that table, with D and trimming inferred from the DNA. Here the sample spans about 56,000 clones, 89% being singletons. The gene calls are TRBV19 and TRBJ2-1, with 8 bases aligning to TRBD1. The source of this sequence is a human donor in a cohort sampled during active COVID-19. The sequencing input was peripheral blood. This CDR3 reads CASSIFRTGSYNEQFF. The CDR3 DNA follows: TGTGCCAGTAGTATCTTCCGGACAGGGTCCTACAATGAGCAGTTCTTC.